This TCR delta chain stems from a study of γδ T cells in repeated Plasmodium falciparum infection. Study information: Malaria-naive adults were infected with P. falciparum NF54 four times over around 600 days.

Flow sorting of PBMC yielded separate Vgamma9/Vdelta2+ and Vdelta2-negative gammadelta T cell populations for bulk repertoire analysis. This clone has at least ten counts. No antigen is known for it. This likely came from a read error, as a far larger clone is one base away. This sample includes further DNA sequences coding for the same CDR3. The CDR3 runs to 18 residues. V dropped 5 bases and J dropped 1 base, with 23 bases sitting between them. Germline assignment: CDR1 TSWWSYY and CDR2 QGS. TCRdb ran CATT on the multiplex PCR reads. The table has tens of thousands of delta-chain clones, around 1.8% seen once. Study-level findings and limits: Repeated controlled infections reportedly drove waves of new clonotype selection in Vdelta2-negative, mostly Vdelta1+, gammadelta repertoires. Vgamma9/Vdelta2+ repertoires stayed stably polyclonal over time and infection.

Sequenced input: gamma-delta T cells from blood. This chain connects TRDV1 to TRDJ1; no reliable D call. The receptor comes from a pool of human donors (malaria-infected and uninfected, not separated). CDR3 bases: TGTGCTCTTGGGTTCACCTCCGTACATACTTACATCACCGATAAACTCATCTTT. Translation gives CALGFTSVHTYITDKLIF.